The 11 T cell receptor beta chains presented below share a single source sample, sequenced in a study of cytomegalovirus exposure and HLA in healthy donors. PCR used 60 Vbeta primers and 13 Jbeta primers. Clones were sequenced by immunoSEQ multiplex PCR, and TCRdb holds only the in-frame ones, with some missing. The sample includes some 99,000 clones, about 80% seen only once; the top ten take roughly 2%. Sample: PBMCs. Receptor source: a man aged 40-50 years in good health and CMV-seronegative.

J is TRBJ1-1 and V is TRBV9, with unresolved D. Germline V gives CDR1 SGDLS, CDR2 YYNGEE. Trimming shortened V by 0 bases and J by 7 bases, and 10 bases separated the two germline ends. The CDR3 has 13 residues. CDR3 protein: CASSVAQRGEAFF. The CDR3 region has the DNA TGTGCCAGCAGCGTAGCCCAGCGGGGTGAAGCTTTCTTT.

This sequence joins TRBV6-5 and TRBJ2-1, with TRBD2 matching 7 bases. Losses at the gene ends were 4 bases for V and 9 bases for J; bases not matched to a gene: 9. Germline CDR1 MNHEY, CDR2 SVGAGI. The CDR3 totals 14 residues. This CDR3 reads CASSLGEGLVEQFF. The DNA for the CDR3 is TGTGCCAGCAGTTTAGGGGAGGGCCTTGTTGAGCAGTTCTTC.

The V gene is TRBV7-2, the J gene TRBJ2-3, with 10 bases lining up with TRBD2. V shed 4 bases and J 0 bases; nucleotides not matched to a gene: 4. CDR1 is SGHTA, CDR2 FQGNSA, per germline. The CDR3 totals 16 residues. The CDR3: CASSSSGRTSTDTQYF. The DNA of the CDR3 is TGTGCCAGCAGCTCTAGCGGGAGAACTAGCACAGATACGCAGTATTTT. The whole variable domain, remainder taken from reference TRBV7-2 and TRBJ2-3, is GAGVSQSPSNKVTEKGKDVELRCDPISGHTALYWYRQSLGQGLEFLIYFQGNSAPDKSGLPSDRFSAERTGGSVSTLTIQRTQQEDSAVYLCASSSSGRTSTDTQYFGPGTRLTVL.

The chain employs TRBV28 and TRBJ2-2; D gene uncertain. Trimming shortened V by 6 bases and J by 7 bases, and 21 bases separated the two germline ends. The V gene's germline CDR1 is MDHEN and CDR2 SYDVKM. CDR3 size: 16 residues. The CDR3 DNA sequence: TGTGCCAGCAGCCGCGTTCCTATAATTCACCTCGGGGAGCTGTTTTTT. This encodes CASSRVPIIHLGELFF.

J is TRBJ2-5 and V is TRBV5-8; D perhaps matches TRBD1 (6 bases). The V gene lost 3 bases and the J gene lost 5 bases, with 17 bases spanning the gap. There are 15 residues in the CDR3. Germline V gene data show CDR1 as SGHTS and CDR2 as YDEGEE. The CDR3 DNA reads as TGTGCCAGCAGCTCACTACGCAGGGGCAGGGAGACCCAGTACTTC. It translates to CASSSLRRGRETQYF. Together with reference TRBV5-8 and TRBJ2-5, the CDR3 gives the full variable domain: EAGVTQSPTHLIKTRGQQATLRCSPISGHTSVYWYQQALGLGLQFLLWYDEGEERNRGNFPPRFSGRQFPNYSSELNVNALELEDSALYLCASSSLRRGRETQYFGPGTRLLVL.

In nucleotides, the CDR3 is TGTGCCTGGAGTAATAGCGGGCCCTCCTACAATGAGCAGTTCTTC. Its translation: CAWSNSGPSYNEQFF. V and J are TRBV30 and TRBJ2-1, with TRBD2 matching over 7 bases. Germline V gene lookup returns CDR1 GTSNPN and CDR2 SVGIG (reference sequence). V lost 2 bases, J lost 0 bases, and 4 bases stayed unmatched. The length of the CDR3 is 15 residues.

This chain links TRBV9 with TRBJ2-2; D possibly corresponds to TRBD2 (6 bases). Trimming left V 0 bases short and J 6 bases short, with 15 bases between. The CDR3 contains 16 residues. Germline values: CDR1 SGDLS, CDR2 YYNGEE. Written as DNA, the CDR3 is TGTGCCAGCAGCGTAGGGGGGGACGGTGGGGCCGGGGAGCTGTTTTTT. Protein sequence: CASSVGGDGGAGELFF.

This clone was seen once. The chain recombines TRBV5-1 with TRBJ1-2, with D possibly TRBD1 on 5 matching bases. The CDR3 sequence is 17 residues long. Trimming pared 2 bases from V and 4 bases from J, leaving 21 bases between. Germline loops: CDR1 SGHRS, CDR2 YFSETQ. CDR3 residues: CASSFGIRGSPFYGYTF. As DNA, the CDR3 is TGCGCCAGCAGCTTTGGAATACGGGGGTCCCCGTTCTATGGCTACACCTTC.

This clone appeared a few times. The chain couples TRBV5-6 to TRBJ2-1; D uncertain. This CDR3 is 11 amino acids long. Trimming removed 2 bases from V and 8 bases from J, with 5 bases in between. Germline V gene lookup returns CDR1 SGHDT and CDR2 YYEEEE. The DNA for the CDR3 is TGTGCCAGCAGCTTTCTAGATGAGCAGTTCTTC. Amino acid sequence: CASSFLDEQFF.

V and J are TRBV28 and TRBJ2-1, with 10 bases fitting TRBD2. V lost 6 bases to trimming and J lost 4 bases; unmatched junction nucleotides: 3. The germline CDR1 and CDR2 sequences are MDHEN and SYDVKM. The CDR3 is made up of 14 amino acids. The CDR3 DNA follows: TGTGCCAGCAGCAGCGGGAGGGCTTACAATGAGCAGTTCTTC. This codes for CASSSGRAYNEQFF.

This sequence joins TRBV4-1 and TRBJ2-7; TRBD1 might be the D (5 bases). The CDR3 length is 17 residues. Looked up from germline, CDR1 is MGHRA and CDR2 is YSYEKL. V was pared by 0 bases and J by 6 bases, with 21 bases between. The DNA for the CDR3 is TGCGCCAGCAGCCAAGATGGGTCGGGTGTAGGGGTGGGCGAGCAGTACTTC. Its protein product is CASSQDGSGVGVGEQYF.